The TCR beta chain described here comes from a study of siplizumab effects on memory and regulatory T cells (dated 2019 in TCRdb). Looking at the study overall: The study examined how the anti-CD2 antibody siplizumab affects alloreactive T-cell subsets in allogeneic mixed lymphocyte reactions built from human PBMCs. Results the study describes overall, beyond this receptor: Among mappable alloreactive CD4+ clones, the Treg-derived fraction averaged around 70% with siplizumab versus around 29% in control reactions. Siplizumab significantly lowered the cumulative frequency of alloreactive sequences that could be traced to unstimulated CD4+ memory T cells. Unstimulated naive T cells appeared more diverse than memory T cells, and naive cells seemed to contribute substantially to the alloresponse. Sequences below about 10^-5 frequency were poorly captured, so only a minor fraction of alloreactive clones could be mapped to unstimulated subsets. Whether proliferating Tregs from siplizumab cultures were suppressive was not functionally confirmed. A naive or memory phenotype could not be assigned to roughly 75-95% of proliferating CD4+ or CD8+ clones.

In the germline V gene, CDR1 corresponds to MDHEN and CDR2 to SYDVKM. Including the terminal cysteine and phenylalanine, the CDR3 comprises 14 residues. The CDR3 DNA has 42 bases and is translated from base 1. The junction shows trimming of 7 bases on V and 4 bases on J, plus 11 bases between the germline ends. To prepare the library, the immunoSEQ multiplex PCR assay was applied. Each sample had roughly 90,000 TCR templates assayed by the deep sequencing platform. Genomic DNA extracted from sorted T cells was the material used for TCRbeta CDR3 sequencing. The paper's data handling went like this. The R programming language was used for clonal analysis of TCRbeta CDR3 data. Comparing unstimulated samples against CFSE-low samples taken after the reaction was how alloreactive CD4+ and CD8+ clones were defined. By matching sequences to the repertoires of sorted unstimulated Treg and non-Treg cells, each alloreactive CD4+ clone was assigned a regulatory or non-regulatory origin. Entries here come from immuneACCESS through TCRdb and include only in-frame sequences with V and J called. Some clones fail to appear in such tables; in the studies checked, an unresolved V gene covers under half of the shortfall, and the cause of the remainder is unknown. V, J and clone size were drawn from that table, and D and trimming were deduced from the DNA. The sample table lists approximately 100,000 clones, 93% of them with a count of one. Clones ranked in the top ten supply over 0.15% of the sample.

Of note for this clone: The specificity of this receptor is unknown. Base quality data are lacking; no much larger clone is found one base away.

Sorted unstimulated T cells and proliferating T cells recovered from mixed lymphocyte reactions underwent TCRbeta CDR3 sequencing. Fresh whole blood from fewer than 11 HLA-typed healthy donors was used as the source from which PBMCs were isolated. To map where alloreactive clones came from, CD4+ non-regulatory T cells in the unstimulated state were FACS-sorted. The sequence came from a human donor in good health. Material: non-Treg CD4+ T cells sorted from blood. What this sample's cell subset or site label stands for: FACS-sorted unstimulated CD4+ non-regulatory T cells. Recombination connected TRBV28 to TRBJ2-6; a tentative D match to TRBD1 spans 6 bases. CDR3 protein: CASTAGTGANVLTF. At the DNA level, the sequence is TGTGCCAGCACCGCAGGGACAGGGGCCAACGTCCTGACTTTC.